Below, 20 T cell receptor beta chains from the same sample are listed, as sequenced in a study of identical twins. TCRdb analysed the 5' RACE reads with MiXCR anew, one entry per CDR3 protein. The data hold fewer than 500,000 distinct CDR3 sequences, with approximately 24% observed a single time. These records were also assigned to another study, of T cells expressing NK-cell markers.

Specimen: CD4+ T cells sorted from blood. The source of these receptors is a woman aged 18 to 35 in good health.

The chain recombines TRBV2 with TRBJ2-3, with D possibly being TRBD2 (6 bases). Germline V gene lookup returns CDR1 SNHLY and CDR2 FYNNEI. V lost 6 bases and J 8 bases, leaving 21 bases between the germline ends. The CDR3 runs 15 residues. The CDR3 sequence: CASSVSSALGGTQYF. CDR3 bases: TGTGCCAGCAGCGTCTCTAGCGCGTTGGGTGGTACGCAGTATTTT. The complete variable domain, with remaining parts taken from reference TRBV2 and TRBJ2-3, reads EPEVTQTPSHQVTQMGQEVILRCVPISNHLYFYWYRQILGQKVEFLVSFYNNEISEKSEIFDDQFSVERPDGSNFTLKIRSTKLEDSAMYFCASSVSSALGGTQYFGPGTRLTVL.

This chain uses TRBV4-2 with TRBJ2-3; TRBD2 agrees at 11 bases. V shed 2 bases and J 4 bases; nucleotides not matched to a gene: 5. Germline CDR1 LGHNA, CDR2 YNFKEQ. The CDR3 is 16 amino acids. The CDR3 reads CASSQQLAGVPDTQYF. The CDR3 DNA reads TGTGCCAGCAGCCAACAACTAGCGGGGGTTCCAGATACGCAGTATTTT.

A few counts support this clonotype. The chain has TRBV29-1 and TRBJ1-2, with a weak D call TRBD1 (6 bases). Trimming took off 4 bases at V and 8 bases at J, with 11 bases between the two ends. Per germline, CDR1 SQVTM and CDR2 ANQGSEA. The CDR3 is made up of 11 amino acids. Here the CDR3 DNA reads TGCAGCGTTGTGGGGGCGGAGGGCTACACCTTC. It encodes CSVVGAEGYTF.

In its sample, this clonotype was seen a few times. The chain recombines TRBV12-3 or TRBV12-4 with TRBJ1-1, with D uncertain. Trimming took off 3 bases at V and 10 bases at J, with 15 bases between the two ends. The CDR3 has 13 residues. CDR3 DNA sequence: TGTGCCAGCAGTTTCCAACGGCGCTCCGGAGCTTTCTTT. Translated, it gives CASSFQRRSGAFF.

A few counts support this clonotype. The chain is built from TRBV20-1 and TRBJ2-3; 7 nucleotides agree with TRBD2. The V segment lost 0 bases and the J segment 4 bases; nucleotides outside the gene matches: 7. This CDR3 has 15 residues. Germline V gene data show CDR1 as DFQATT and CDR2 as SNEGSKA (reference sequence). DNA of the CDR3: TGCAGTGCTAGAGATGGTGGGAGGGCCTCAGATACGCAGTATTTT. Its protein product is CSARDGGRASDTQYF.

This clonotype was observed a few times. This chain connects TRBV7-9 to TRBJ1-6, with D possibly matching TRBD1 (6 bases). The V end lost 5 bases, the J end lost 8 bases, and 10 bases lay between the germline ends. CDR1 and CDR2 (germline): SEHNR, FQNEAQ (reference sequence). The length of the CDR3 is 13 residues. The CDR3 DNA reads as TGTGCCAGCAGCGTAAGACAGGATTCACCCCTCCACTTT. Protein product: CASSVRQDSPLHF.

This clonotype was counted a few times. This chain connects TRBV27 to TRBJ2-4, with D possibly being TRBD2 (6 bases). The CDR3 consists of 16 residues. V was clipped by 7 bases and J by 2 bases, with 18 bases between them. The V gene's germline CDR1 is MNHEY and CDR2 SMNVEV (reference sequence). CDR3 sequence reads: CASTSLDGSSKNIQYF. The CDR3 DNA reads as TGTGCCAGCACCTCACTAGACGGGAGTTCCAAAAACATTCAGTACTTC.

The chain couples TRBV5-8 to TRBJ1-5, with TRBD1 identical over 10 bases. Germline CDR1 is SGHTS and CDR2 is YDEGEE. The CDR3 covers 17 residues. With V trimmed by 2 bases and J by 6 bases, 11 bases remained unmatched. For the CDR3, the DNA is TGTGCCAGCAGCTTCCTGGGACAGGGGACGCTGGGTCAGCCCCAGCATTTT. It translates to CASSFLGQGTLGQPQHF.

The rearrangement uses TRBV7-7 and TRBJ2-1, with 8 nucleotides matching TRBD2. The germline V gene has CDR1 SSHAT and CDR2 FNYEAQ (reference sequence). V lost 5 bases to trimming and J lost 4 bases; unmatched junction nucleotides: 7. The CDR3 is 15 residues long. CDR3 sequence reads: CASSPAGGGYNEQFF. Written as DNA, the CDR3 is TGTGCCAGCAGCCCCGCTGGCGGGGGGTACAATGAGCAGTTCTTC.

This clonotype came up a few times. The chain uses TRBV9 and TRBJ2-7; D remains unclear. The CDR3 is made up of 14 amino acids. Trimming removed 0 bases from V and 2 bases from J, with 9 bases in between. The germline gives CDR1 SGDLS, CDR2 YYNGEE. CDR3 region: CASSVDSFPYEQYF. The CDR3 nucleotides read TGTGCCAGCAGCGTAGACAGTTTCCCCTACGAGCAGTACTTC.

The V call is TRBV29-1, the J call TRBJ2-5, with D possibly called TRBD1 or TRBD2 (6 bases each). The CDR3 is made up of 13 amino acids. Germline V gene sequence: CDR1 SQVTM, CDR2 ANQGSEA. Trimming stripped 7 bases from V and 5 bases from J, with 17 bases between. DNA for the CDR3: TGCAGCGCTGCAAGGTGGGGGGCCGAGACCCAGTACTTC. It yields the protein CSAARWGAETQYF.

This clonotype was seen only a few times. The chain links TRBV12-3 or TRBV12-4 to TRBJ2-3; possible D gene TRBD2, 7 bases. This CDR3 has 15 amino acids. V dropped 3 bases and J dropped 2 bases, with 12 bases sitting between them. The CDR3 reads CASSLGAGDTDTQYF. The CDR3 DNA reads as TGTGCCAGCAGTTTGGGGGCGGGAGACACAGATACGCAGTATTTT.

This sequence joins TRBV7-9 and TRBJ1-1; no reliable D call. CDR3 length: 15 residues. Germline-derived CDR1 and CDR2 are SEHNR and FQNEAQ (reference sequence). V dropped 1 base and J dropped 3 bases, with 12 bases sitting between them. CDR3 coding DNA: TGTGCCAGCAGCTTAGTTGGGTCGGTACACACTGAAGCTTTCTTT. Translated: CASSLVGSVHTEAFF.

V gene TRBV5-1 combines with J gene TRBJ2-7; 9 positions match TRBD2. The CDR3 length is 14 residues. The germline V gene has CDR1 SGHRS and CDR2 YFSETQ. After removal of 3 bases from V and 3 bases from J, the junction contained 4 bases not matched to a gene. The CDR3 coding sequence is TGCGCCAGCAGCTCGGGACTAGCTATCTACGAGCAGTACTTC. Amino acids: CASSSGLAIYEQYF.

The chain employs TRBV12-3 or TRBV12-4 and TRBJ2-7; 9 bases agree with TRBD1. The CDR3 extends over 13 amino acids. V lost 4 bases, J lost 9 bases, and 7 bases stayed unmatched. The CDR3 DNA reads as TGTGCCAGCAGTTGGACAGGGGAAAGCTGGCAGTACTTC. It is translated as CASSWTGESWQYF.

The rearrangement uses TRBV5-1 and TRBJ2-4; 9 bases are a match to TRBD2. J was trimmed by 12 bases and V by 0 bases; bases with no gene match: 13. Germline V gives CDR1 SGHRS, CDR2 YFSETQ. The CDR3 contains 16 residues. The CDR3 is CASSLASSGGLVAQYF. DNA for the CDR3: TGCGCCAGCAGCTTGGCCAGTAGCGGGGGCCTGGTCGCTCAGTACTTC.

This clonotype turned up a few times. This sequence joins TRBV7-9 and TRBJ1-2; 9 nucleotides line up with TRBD1. V lost 9 bases, J lost 5 bases, and 7 bases stayed unmatched. The CDR3 is 13 amino acids. Germline CDR1 reads SEHNR; CDR2 reads FQNEAQ (reference sequence). The CDR3 DNA follows: TGTGCCAGTGGACGGGACAGGGTGTATGGCTACACCTTC. Translation: CASGRDRVYGYTF.

The V gene is TRBV27, the J gene TRBJ2-3, with 10 bases fitting TRBD2. The V segment lost 7 bases and the J segment 7 bases; nucleotides outside the gene matches: 8. This CDR3 spans 14 amino acids. Germline V gene lookup returns CDR1 MNHEY and CDR2 SMNVEV (reference sequence). Here the CDR3 DNA reads TGTGCCAGCACCCCCCTAGCGGGGGACAATACGCAGTATTTT. Its translation is CASTPLAGDNTQYF.

This clonotype appeared a few times. The J gene is TRBJ2-3, the V gene TRBV6-1; the D gene is possibly TRBD2 (7 bases). Germline CDR1 and CDR2: MNHNS and SASEGT. Trimming took off 6 bases at V and 8 bases at J, with 21 bases between the two ends. CDR3 length equals 15 residues. The CDR3 DNA is TGTGCCAGCAGCCCAAGTCGGGGGGCGGTCGGTACGCAGTATTTT. This encodes CASSPSRGAVGTQYF.

The chain has TRBV9 and TRBJ2-3; tentative D call: TRBD1 (5 bases). This CDR3 has 14 amino acids. The V and J ends lost 5 bases and 2 bases respectively, with 12 bases between them. Germline V lookup: CDR1 SGDLS, CDR2 YYNGEE. The DNA of the CDR3 is TGTGCCAGCAGTGATAGACAGATCACAGATACGCAGTATTTT. This translates into CASSDRQITDTQYF.